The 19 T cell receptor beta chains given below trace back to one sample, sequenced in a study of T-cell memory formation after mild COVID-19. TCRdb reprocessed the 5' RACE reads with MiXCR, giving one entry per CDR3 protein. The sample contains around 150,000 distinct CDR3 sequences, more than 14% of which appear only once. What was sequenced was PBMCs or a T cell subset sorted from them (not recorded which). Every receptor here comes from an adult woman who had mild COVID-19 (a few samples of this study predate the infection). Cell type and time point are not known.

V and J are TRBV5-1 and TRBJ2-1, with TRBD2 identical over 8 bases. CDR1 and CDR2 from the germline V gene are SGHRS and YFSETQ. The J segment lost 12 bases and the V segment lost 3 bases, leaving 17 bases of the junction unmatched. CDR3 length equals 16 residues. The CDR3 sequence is CASSWGSGLVGNWQFF. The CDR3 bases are TGCGCCAGCAGCTGGGGATCGGGACTAGTTGGGAACTGGCAGTTCTTC.

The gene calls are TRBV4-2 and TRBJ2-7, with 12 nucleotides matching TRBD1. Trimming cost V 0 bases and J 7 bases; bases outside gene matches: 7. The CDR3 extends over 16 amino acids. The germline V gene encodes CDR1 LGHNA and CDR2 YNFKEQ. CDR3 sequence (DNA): TGTGCCAGCAGCCAAGAACCGGGACAGGGGGCGGAAGAGCAGTACTTC. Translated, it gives CASSQEPGQGAEEQYF.

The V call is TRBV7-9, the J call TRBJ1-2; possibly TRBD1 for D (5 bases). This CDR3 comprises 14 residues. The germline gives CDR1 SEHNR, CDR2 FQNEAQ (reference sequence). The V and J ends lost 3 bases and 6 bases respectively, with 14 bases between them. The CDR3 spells CASSFSGHLDGYTF. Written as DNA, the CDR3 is TGTGCCAGCAGCTTTTCAGGGCATTTGGATGGCTACACCTTC.

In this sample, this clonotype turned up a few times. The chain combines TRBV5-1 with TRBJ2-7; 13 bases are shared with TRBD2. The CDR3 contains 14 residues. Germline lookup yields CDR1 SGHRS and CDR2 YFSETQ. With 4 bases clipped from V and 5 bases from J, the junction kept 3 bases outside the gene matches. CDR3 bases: TGCGCCAGCAGCATAGGACTAGCGGGAGACGAGCAGTACTTC. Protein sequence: CASSIGLAGDEQYF.

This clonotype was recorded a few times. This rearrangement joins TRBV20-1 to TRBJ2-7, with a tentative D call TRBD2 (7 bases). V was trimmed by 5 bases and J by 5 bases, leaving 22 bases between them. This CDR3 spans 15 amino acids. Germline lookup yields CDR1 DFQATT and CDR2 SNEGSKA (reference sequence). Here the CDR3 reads CSAVTGTRGVNEQYF. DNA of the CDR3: TGCAGTGCTGTAACAGGGACTCGGGGGGTGAACGAGCAGTACTTC.

The CDR3 DNA reads TGTGCCAGCAGCGTCGCTCAGAGCGAGACCCAGTACTTC. Protein sequence: CASSVAQSETQYF. This sequence joins TRBV9 and TRBJ2-5; D not certain. The V gene's germline CDR1 is SGDLS and CDR2 YYNGEE. The CDR3 extends over 13 amino acids. The V end was cut by 2 bases, the J end by 5 bases, with 10 bases between.

The CDR3 loop reads CAISHGQGDTEAFF. The CDR3 bases are TGTGCCATCAGTCACGGACAGGGCGACACTGAAGCTTTCTTT. This sequence joins TRBV10-3 and TRBJ1-1; TRBD1 aligns across 8 bases. Trimming cost V 5 bases and J 3 bases; bases outside gene matches: 5. Germline values: CDR1 ENHRY, CDR2 SYGVKD. The CDR3 is 14 amino acids.

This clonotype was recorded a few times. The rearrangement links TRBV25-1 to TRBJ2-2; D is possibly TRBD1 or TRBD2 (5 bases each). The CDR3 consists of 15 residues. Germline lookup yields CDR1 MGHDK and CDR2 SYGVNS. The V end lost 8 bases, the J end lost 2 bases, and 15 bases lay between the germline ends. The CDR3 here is CASRDETANTGELFF. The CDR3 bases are TGTGCCAGCCGGGATGAGACAGCCAACACCGGGGAGCTGTTTTTT.

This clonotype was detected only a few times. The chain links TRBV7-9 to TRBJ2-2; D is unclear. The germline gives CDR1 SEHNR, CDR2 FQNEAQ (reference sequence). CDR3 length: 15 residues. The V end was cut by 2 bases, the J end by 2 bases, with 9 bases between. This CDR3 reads CASSLFVVNTGELFF. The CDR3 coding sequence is TGTGCCAGCAGCTTATTTGTAGTTAACACCGGGGAGCTGTTTTTT.

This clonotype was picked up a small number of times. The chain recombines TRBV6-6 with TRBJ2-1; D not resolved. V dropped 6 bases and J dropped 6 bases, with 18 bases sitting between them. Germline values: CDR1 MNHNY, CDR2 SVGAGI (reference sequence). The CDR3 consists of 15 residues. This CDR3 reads CASRDVLPLGNEQFF. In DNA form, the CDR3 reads TGTGCCAGCAGGGACGTCCTGCCCCTCGGCAATGAGCAGTTCTTC.

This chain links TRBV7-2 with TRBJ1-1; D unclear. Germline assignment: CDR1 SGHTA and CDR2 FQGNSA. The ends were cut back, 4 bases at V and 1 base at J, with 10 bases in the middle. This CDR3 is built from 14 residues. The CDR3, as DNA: TGTGCCAGCAGCTACGAGAGACGGAACACTGAAGCTTTCTTT. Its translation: CASSYERRNTEAFF.

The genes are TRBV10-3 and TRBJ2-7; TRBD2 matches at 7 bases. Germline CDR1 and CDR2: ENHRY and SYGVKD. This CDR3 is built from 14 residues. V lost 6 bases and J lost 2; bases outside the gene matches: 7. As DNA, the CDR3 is TGTGCCATCAGCGAGAGCGGGACCCCCTACGAGCAGTACTTC. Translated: CAISESGTPYEQYF.

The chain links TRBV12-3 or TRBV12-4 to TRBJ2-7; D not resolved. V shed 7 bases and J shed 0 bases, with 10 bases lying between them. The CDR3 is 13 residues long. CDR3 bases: TGTGCCAGCACCTCCTTAATCTCCTACGAGCAGTACTTC. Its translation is CASTSLISYEQYF.

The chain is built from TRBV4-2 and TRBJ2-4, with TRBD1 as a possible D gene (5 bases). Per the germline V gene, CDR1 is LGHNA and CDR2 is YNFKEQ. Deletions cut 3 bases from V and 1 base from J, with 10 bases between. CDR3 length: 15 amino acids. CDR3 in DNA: TGTGCCAGCAGCCACGTGACAGCCGCCAAAAACATTCAGTACTTC. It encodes CASSHVTAAKNIQYF.

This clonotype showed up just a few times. The CDR3 DNA reads TGTGCCAGCACCCGGGGGGGGTTGAGCACTGAAGCTTTCTTT. This gives the protein CASTRGGLSTEAFF. The chain recombines TRBV12-3 or TRBV12-4 with TRBJ1-1; weak D call: TRBD1 (5 bases). CDR3 length: 14 amino acids. The V gene lost 7 bases and the J gene lost 4 bases, with 16 bases spanning the gap.

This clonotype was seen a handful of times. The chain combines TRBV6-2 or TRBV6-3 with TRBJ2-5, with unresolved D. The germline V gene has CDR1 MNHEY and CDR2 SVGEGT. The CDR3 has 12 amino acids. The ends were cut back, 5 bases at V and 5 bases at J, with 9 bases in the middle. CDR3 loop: CASSDHWETQYF. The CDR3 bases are TGTGCCAGCAGTGACCACTGGGAGACCCAGTACTTC.

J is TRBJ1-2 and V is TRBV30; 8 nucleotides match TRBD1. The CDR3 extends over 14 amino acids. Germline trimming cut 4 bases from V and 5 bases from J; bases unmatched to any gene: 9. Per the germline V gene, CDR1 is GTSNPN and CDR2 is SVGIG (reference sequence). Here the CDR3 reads CAWTAGTGDYGYTF. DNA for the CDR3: TGTGCCTGGACCGCCGGGACAGGCGATTATGGCTACACCTTC.

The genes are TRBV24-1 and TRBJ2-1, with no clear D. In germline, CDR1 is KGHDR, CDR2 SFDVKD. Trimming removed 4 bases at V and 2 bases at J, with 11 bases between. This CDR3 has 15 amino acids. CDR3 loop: CATSDLTLPYNEQFF. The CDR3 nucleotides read TGTGCCACCAGTGACCTTACCCTCCCCTACAATGAGCAGTTCTTC.

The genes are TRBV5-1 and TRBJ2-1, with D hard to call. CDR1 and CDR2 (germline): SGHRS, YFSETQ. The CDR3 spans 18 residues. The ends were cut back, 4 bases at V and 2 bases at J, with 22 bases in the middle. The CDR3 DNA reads TGCGCCAGCAGCGGCTTATTCGGACGGCGGTCAACCTACAATGAGCAGTTCTTC. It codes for CASSGLFGRRSTYNEQFF.